Detailed here is one TCR beta chain. Its antigen is undetermined. This sample is part of a study of vaccination and CD4 T cells after COVID-19. Study findings and constraints: A nonsignificant rise from about 20 to 38 was seen in the median number of SARS-CoV-2-reactive clonotypes.

Sequencing of DNA taken from cultured CD4+ T cells relied on the Oncomine TCR Beta short-read assay. TCRdb reanalysed the PCR reads using MiXCR and keeps one entry per CDR3 protein. In the table there are 5,000 to 7,000 distinct CDR3 sequences, less than 45% of which are singletons. Germline CDR1 and CDR2: SNHLY and FYNNEI. The CDR3 consists of 15 residues. The V end was cut by 6 bases, the J end by 2 bases, with 16 bases between. The treatment: approximately nine-day PBMC culture with coronavirus spike peptide pools or control peptides (ViraFEST assay). Harvesting of the unexposed donor's CD4+ T cells predated the COVID-19 pandemic (2011-2018).

The chain recombines TRBV2 with TRBJ1-1; D may be TRBD1 (6 bases). The receptor's source is a human donor in good health. Sequenced input: CD4+ T cells from blood, cultured in vitro. This chain's CDR3 is CASSEARTANTEAFF. The CDR3 coding sequence is TGTGCCAGCAGCGAGGCCCGGACAGCCAACACTGAAGCTTTCTTT.